The sequence of this T cell receptor beta chain was determined in a study of memory CD4+ T cells and cytomegalovirus serostatus. Study-level information: Healthy Belgian adult donors included nine or ten CMV-positive and about two dozen CMV-negative people. Study observations and caveats: Each of approximately 70 CMV-associated TCRbeta sequences occurred in one to five individuals.

Sequencing used immunoSEQ multiplex PCR; TCRdb keeps in-frame clones, though not all of them. The repertoire includes under 55,000 clones, just over 75% of them detected once, and around 1.5% sits in the top ten. On this clone itself: Its antigen is as yet unknown.

The sort gate was single viable CD3+CD4+CD8-CD45RO+ cells for memory CD4+ T cells. Trimming removed 4 bases from V and 6 bases from J, with 12 bases in between. This CDR3 region has 14 residues. CDR1 and CDR2 (germline): MNHEY, SVGAGI. The chain joins TRBV6-5 to TRBJ2-2; D unresolved. The TCR sequence derives from an adult in good health and CMV-seronegative. Material: memory CD4+ T cells from blood. In DNA form, the CDR3 reads TGTGCCAGCAGTTCAGGTCATAGGGCCGGGGAGCTGTTTTTT. Translation: CASSSGHRAGELFF.